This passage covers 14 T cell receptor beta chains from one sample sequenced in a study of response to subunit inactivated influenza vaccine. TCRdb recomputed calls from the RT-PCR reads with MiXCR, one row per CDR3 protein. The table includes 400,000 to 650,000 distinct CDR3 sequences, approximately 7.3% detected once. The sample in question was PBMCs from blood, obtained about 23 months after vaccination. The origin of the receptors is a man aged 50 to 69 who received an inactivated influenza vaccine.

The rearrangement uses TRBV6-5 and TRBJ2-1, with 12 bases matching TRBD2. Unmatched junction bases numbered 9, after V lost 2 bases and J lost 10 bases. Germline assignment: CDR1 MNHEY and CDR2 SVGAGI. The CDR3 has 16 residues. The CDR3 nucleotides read TGTGCCAGCAGTTACAATTCAATACTAGCGGGGGGAGAGCAGTTCTTC. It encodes CASSYNSILAGGEQFF.

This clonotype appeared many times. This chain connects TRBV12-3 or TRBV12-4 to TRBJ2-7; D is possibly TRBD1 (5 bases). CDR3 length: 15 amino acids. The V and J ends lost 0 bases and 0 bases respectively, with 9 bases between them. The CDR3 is CASSLAPGHSYEQYF. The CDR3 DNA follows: TGTGCCAGCAGTTTAGCGCCAGGGCACTCCTACGAGCAGTACTTC.

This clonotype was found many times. CDR3 amino acids: CASSTPDRGILSPLHF. DNA for the CDR3: TGTGCCAGCAGTACCCCGGACAGGGGGATTCTGTCACCCCTCCACTTT. This chain uses TRBV28 with TRBJ1-6; 10 bases fit TRBD1. The V segment lost 5 bases and the J segment 10 bases; nucleotides outside the gene matches: 11. The CDR3 consists of 16 residues. The germline gives CDR1 MDHEN, CDR2 SYDVKM.

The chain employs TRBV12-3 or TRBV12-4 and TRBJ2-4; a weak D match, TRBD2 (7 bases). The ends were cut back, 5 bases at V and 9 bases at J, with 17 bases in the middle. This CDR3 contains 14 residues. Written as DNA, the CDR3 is TGTGCCAGCAGTCCCCCGGGGGGCCTGTTCATTCAGTACTTC. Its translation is CASSPPGGLFIQYF.

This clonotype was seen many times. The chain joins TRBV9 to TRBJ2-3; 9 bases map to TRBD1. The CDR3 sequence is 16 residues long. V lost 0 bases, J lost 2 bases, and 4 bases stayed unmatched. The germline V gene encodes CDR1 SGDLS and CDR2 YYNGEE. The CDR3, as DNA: TGTGCCAGCAGCGTAGGGACAGGGGTTTCCACAGATACGCAGTATTTT. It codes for CASSVGTGVSTDTQYF.

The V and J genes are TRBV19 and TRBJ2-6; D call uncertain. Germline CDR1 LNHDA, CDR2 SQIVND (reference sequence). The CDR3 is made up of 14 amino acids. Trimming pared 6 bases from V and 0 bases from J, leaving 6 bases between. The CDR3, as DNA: TGTGCCAGTAGCTCTTTCTCTGGGGCCAACGTCCTGACTTTC. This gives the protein CASSSFSGANVLTF.

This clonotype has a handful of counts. DNA for the CDR3: TGTGCCAGCAGTCGGGACAGGGGAAACAATGAGCAGTTCTTC. Protein sequence: CASSRDRGNNEQFF. The chain uses TRBV2 and TRBJ2-1; TRBD1 matches at 10 bases. This CDR3 region has 14 residues. V shed 5 bases and J 5 bases; nucleotides not matched to a gene: 3. Germline V gives CDR1 SNHLY, CDR2 FYNNEI.

The CDR3 region is CAITGVAGEQFF. The CDR3 DNA is TGTGCCATCACCGGAGTTGCGGGTGAGCAGTTCTTC. The V call is TRBV10-3, the J call TRBJ2-1, with D possibly TRBD2 on 5 matching bases. Germline V gene sequence: CDR1 ENHRY, CDR2 SYGVKD. V lost 7 bases, J lost 9 bases, and 13 bases lay in between. CDR3 length equals 12 residues.

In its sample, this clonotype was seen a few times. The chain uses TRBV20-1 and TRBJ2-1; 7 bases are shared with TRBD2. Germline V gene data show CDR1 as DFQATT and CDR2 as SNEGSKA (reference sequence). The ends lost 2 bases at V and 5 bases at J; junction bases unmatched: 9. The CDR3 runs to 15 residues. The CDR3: CSARLPGLKNNEQFF. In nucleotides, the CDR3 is TGCAGTGCTAGACTCCCGGGACTAAAAAACAATGAGCAGTTCTTC.

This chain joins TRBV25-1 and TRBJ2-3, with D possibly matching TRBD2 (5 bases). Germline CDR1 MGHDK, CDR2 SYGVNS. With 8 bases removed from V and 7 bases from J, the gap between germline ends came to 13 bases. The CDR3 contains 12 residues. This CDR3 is CASSPGSHTQYF. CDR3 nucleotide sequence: TGTGCCAGCTCCCCGGGGAGTCATACGCAGTATTTT.

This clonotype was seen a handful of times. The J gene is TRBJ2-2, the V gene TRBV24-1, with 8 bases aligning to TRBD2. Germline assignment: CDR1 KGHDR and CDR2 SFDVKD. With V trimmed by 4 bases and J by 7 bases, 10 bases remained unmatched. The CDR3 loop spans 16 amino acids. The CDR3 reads CATSDPGLAGGGELFF. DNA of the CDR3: TGTGCCACCAGTGACCCTGGACTAGCCGGGGGCGGGGAGCTGTTTTTT.

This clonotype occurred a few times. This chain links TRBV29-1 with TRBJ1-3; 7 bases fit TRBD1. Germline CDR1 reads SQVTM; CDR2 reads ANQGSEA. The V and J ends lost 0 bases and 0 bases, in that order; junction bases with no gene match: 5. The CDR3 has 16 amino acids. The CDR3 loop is CSVEDRWDSSGNTIYF. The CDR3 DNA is TGCAGCGTTGAAGATCGATGGGACAGCTCTGGAAACACCATATATTTT.

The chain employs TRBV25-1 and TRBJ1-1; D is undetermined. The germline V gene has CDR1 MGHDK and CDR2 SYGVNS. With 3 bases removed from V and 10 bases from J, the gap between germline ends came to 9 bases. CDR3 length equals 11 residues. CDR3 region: CASSDQAGAFF. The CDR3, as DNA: TGTGCCAGCAGTGATCAGGCAGGAGCTTTCTTT.

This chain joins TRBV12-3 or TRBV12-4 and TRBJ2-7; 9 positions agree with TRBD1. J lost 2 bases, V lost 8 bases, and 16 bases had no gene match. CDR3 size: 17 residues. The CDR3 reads CASGSATGGSRTYEQYF. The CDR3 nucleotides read TGTGCCAGCGGTTCCGCGACAGGGGGTAGTAGGACCTACGAGCAGTACTTC.